These 18 T cell receptor beta chains originate from one sample sequenced in a study of cytomegalovirus exposure and HLA in healthy donors. PCR used 60 Vbeta primers and 13 Jbeta primers. This table comes from immunoSEQ multiplex PCR, and its TCRdb copy is limited to in-frame clones, with some not included. The repertoire has 110,000 to 150,000 clones, approximately 80% of them found once; the top ten carry 3.5% to 4.5%. Sequences were obtained from PBMCs. The receptors here all came from a woman aged 40 to 49 in good health and CMV-seropositive.

This chain links TRBV29-1 with TRBJ1-4, with D possibly being TRBD1 (5 bases). Deletions cut 4 bases from V and 7 bases from J, with 13 bases between. CDR3 length equals 13 residues. Germline V lookup: CDR1 SQVTM, CDR2 ANQGSEA. Here the CDR3 DNA reads TGCAGCGTTGGAGGGGCGCGGGGTGAAAAACTGTTTTTT. This codes for CSVGGARGEKLFF.

To note about this clone: No DNA is shown, since the ends of the CDR3 on it are uncertain; the CDR3 is the one TCRdb lists. The gene calls are TRBV21-1 and TRBJ2-1; the table names TRBD2, a call not compared with the DNA. TRBV21-1 is designated a pseudogene. A total of 16 residues make up the CDR3, ends included. CDR3 sequence: CASSKVVAGGNNEQFF.

The V call is TRBV4-1, the J call TRBJ1-2; D unclear. This CDR3 comprises 15 residues. Trimming left V 1 base short and J 5 bases short, with 14 bases between. The V gene's germline CDR1 is MGHRA and CDR2 YSYEKL. CDR3 amino acids: CASSQGADGSYGYTF. In DNA, the CDR3 is TGCGCCAGCAGCCAAGGGGCGGACGGGAGTTATGGCTACACCTTC.

This clone was observed a single time. DNA for the CDR3: TGCGCCAGCAGTCAATCGTCCTCAGGGCCCGATTTGAACACTGAAGCTTTCTTT. This translates into CASSQSSSGPDLNTEAFF. V is TRBV23-1 and J is TRBJ1-1; weak D call: TRBD1 (5 bases). TRBV23-1 is identified as an open reading frame with a role that is uncertain. V lost 0 bases and J 0 bases, leaving 17 bases between the germline ends. The CDR3 is made up of 18 amino acids.

V is TRBV27 and J is TRBJ2-1; perhaps TRBD2 as D (6 bases). The CDR3 contains 16 residues. Germline lookup yields CDR1 MNHEY and CDR2 SMNVEV (reference sequence). Trimming took 0 bases from V and 0 from J, leaving 9 bases between them. The DNA for the CDR3 is TGTGCCAGCAGTTTATCGCTGGGGGGCTCCTACAATGAGCAGTTCTTC. The encoded protein is CASSLSLGGSYNEQFF.

This chain links TRBV7-3 with TRBJ1-1; D call uncertain. From germline, CDR1 is SGHTA and CDR2 FQGTGA. This CDR3 has 13 residues. Between the trimmed V and J ends, which lost 1 base and 4 bases, there was a span of 7 bases. The CDR3 DNA follows: TGTGCCAGCAGCTTAAGTTGGAGCACTGAAGCTTTCTTT. Protein: CASSLSWSTEAFF.

The chain couples TRBV7-9 to TRBJ2-7, with TRBD2 matching over 8 bases. From germline, CDR1 is SEHNR and CDR2 FQNEAQ (reference sequence). The CDR3 extends over 14 amino acids. V was pared by 5 bases and J by 7 bases, with 10 bases of the junction left unmatched. The CDR3 region has the DNA TGTGCCAGCAGCCTCGTGGGAGCGGGAGTGGAGCAGTACTTC. Translated: CASSLVGAGVEQYF.

This clone appeared once. CDR3 sequence: CASRNRDSGFSGANVLTF. Written as DNA, the CDR3 is TGTGCCAGCAGAAATCGGGACAGTGGATTCTCTGGGGCCAACGTCCTGACTTTC. The V call is TRBV7-9, the J call TRBJ2-6, with 7 nucleotides matching TRBD1. The length of the CDR3 is 18 residues. The junction had 11 bases not matched to a gene; V was cut back by 6 bases and J by 0 bases. Germline V lookup: CDR1 SEHNR, CDR2 FQNEAQ (reference sequence).

The gene calls are TRBV4-1 and TRBJ1-6; D is unresolved. Trimming stripped 3 bases from V and 10 bases from J, with 13 bases between. The CDR3 totals 14 residues. Germline CDR1 and CDR2: MGHRA and YSYEKL. The CDR3 here is CASSQRHTNSPLHF. The CDR3 bases are TGCGCCAGCAGCCAGAGGCATACTAACTCACCCCTCCACTTT.

The chain is built from TRBV9 and TRBJ1-2, with 8 positions matching TRBD1. The CDR3 runs 16 residues. The V gene end was trimmed by 4 bases and the J gene end by 8 bases; junction bases not matched to a gene: 16. CDR1 is SGDLS, CDR2 YYNGEE, per germline. Here the CDR3 reads CASSTRTGIDVGGYTF. For the CDR3, the DNA is TGTGCCAGCAGCACTCGGACAGGGATCGACGTTGGGGGCTACACCTTC.

This clone was seen a single time. This rearrangement joins TRBV11-2 to TRBJ1-2; D unresolved. V lost 5 bases and J 5 bases, leaving 9 bases between the germline ends. The CDR3 spans 12 residues. Germline CDR1 reads SGHAT; CDR2 reads FQNNGV. CDR3 protein: CASSPSGYGYTF. For the CDR3, the DNA is TGTGCCAGCAGCCCTAGTGGGTATGGCTACACCTTC.

This chain links TRBV5-4 with TRBJ1-6, with D hard to call. The CDR3 covers 16 residues. From germline, CDR1 is SGHNT and CDR2 YYREEE (reference sequence). Trimming removed 0 bases from V and 9 bases from J, with 16 bases in between. The DNA of the CDR3 is TGTGCCAGCAGCTTGGGACCAAATTCGGCTAGTTCACCCCTCCACTTT. Its protein is CASSLGPNSASSPLHF.

In DNA form, the CDR3 reads TGTGCCAGCAGCTTCGGGGAAGTGCAGTTCTTC. This translates into CASSFGEVQFF. The genes are TRBV7-2 and TRBJ2-1, with TRBD2 as a possible D gene (5 bases). CDR3 size: 11 residues. Germline-derived CDR1 and CDR2 are SGHTA and FQGNSA. With 3 bases removed from V and 12 bases from J, the gap between germline ends came to 9 bases.

The J gene is TRBJ2-2, the V gene TRBV29-1; weak D call: TRBD2 (6 bases). There are 13 residues in the CDR3. Germline values: CDR1 SQVTM, CDR2 ANQGSEA. Trimming took 4 bases from V and 5 from J, leaving 11 bases between them. Written as DNA, the CDR3 is TGCAGCGTTGTGATAGGAGGGACCGGGGAGCTGTTTTTT. Protein: CSVVIGGTGELFF.

The chain links TRBV13 to TRBJ2-1, with D possibly being TRBD2 (6 bases). This CDR3 spans 14 amino acids. Deletions cut 5 bases from V and 5 bases from J, with 13 bases between. Germline V CDR1 and CDR2: PRHDT, FYEKMQ (reference sequence). CDR3: CASSPRVADNEQFF. The DNA of the CDR3 is TGTGCCAGCAGCCCCCGAGTAGCGGACAATGAGCAGTTCTTC.

There are a few counts of this clone. The chain links TRBV7-9 to TRBJ2-5; 9 bases are a match to TRBD1. In germline, CDR1 is SEHNR, CDR2 FQNEAQ (reference sequence). The CDR3 sequence is 15 residues long. The J segment lost 5 bases and the V segment lost 1 base, leaving 5 bases of the junction unmatched. The CDR3 spells CASSLGGQGEETQYF. CDR3 nucleotides: TGTGCCAGCAGCTTAGGGGGACAGGGAGAGGAGACCCAGTACTTC.

The chain carries TRBV18 and TRBJ1-1; D is unresolved. Looked up from germline, CDR1 is KGHSH and CDR2 is LQKENI. V lost 1 base and J lost 2, with 11 bases in between. The CDR3 spans 15 residues. This chain's CDR3 is CASSPRPGTNTEAFF. CDR3 nucleotide sequence: TGTGCCAGCTCACCACGACCAGGAACCAACACTGAAGCTTTCTTT.

J is TRBJ2-7 and V is TRBV28; D possibly corresponds to TRBD2 (5 bases). Germline CDR1 is MDHEN and CDR2 is SYDVKM. The CDR3 runs 19 residues. Trimming pared 4 bases from V and 2 bases from J, leaving 27 bases between. CDR3 in amino acids: CASSSSDFRTGIYTYEQYF. The CDR3 coding sequence is TGTGCCAGCAGTTCGAGCGACTTTAGAACCGGGATCTATACCTACGAGCAGTACTTC.